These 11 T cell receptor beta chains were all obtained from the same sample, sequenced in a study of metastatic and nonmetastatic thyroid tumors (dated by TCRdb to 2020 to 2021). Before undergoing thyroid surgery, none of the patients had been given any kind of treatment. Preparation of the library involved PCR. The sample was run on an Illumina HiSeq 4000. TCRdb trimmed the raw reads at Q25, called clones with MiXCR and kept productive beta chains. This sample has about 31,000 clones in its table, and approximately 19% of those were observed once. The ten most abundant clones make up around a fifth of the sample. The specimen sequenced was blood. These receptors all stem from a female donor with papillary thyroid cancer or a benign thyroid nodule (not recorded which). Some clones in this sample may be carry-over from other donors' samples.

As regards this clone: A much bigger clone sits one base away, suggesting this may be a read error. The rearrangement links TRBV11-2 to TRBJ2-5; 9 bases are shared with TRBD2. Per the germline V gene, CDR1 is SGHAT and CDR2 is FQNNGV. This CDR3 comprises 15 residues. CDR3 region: CASSLAGGQEETEYF. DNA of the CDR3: TGTGCCAGCAGCTTGGCGGGGGGGCAGGAAGAGACCGAGTACTTC.

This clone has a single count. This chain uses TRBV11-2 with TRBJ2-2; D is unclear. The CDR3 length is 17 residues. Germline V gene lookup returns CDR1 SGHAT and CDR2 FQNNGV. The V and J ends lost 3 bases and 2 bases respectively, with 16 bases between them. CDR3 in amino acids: CASSFLTGPVNTGELFF. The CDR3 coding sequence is TGTGCCAGCAGCTTCTTAACCGGACCGGTCAACACCGGGGAGCTGTTTTTT.

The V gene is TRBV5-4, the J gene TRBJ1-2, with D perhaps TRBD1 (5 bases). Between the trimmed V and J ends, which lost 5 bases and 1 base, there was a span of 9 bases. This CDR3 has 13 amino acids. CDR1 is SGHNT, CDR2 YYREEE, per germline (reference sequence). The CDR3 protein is CASRVDNNYGYTF. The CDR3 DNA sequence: TGTGCCAGCAGAGTGGACAATAACTATGGCTACACCTTC.

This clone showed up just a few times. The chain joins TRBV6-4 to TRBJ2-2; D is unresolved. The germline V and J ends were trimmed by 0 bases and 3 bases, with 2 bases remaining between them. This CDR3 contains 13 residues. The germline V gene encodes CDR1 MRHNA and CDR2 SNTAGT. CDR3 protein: CASSDSDTGELFF. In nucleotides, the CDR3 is TGTGCCAGCAGTGACTCAGACACCGGGGAGCTGTTTTTT.

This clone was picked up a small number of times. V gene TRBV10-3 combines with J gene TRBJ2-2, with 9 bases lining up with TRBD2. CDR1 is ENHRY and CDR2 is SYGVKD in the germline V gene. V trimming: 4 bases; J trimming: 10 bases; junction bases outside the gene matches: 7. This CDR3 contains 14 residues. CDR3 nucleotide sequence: TGTGCCATCAGTGGGGGTAGCGGGGGCGTGGAGCTGTTTTTT. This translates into CAISGGSGGVELFF.

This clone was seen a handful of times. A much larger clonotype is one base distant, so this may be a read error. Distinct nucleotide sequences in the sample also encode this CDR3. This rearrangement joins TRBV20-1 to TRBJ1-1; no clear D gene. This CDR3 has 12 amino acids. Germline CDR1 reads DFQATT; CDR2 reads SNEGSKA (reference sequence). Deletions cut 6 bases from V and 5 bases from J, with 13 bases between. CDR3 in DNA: TGCAGTGCCCGTCTAGGCTGGACTGAAGCTTTCTTT. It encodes CSARLGWTEAFF.

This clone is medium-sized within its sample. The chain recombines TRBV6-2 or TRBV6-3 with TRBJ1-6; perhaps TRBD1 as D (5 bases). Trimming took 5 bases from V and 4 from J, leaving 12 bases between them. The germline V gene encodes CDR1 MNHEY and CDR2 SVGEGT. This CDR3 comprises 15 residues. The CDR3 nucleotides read TGTGCCAGCAGTCTCCGGGACGGATATAATTCACCCCTCCACTTT. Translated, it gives CASSLRDGYNSPLHF.

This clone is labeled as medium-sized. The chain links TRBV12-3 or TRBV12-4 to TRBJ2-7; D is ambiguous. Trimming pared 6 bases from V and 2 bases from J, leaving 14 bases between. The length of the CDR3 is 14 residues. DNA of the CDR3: TGTGCCAGCAGGCCCGGTCCGGGCACCTACGAGCAGTACTTC. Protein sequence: CASRPGPGTYEQYF.

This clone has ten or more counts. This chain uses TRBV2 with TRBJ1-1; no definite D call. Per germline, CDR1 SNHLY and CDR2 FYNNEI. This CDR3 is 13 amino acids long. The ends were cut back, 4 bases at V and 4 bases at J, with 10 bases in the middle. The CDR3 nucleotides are TGTGCCAGCAGTGTAAGTGTTTTCACTGAAGCTTTCTTT. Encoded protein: CASSVSVFTEAFF.

This CDR3 reads CASSLSYSGSYEQYF. DNA of the CDR3: TGTGCCAGCAGTTTATCGTATAGCGGGAGCTACGAGCAGTACTTC. The chain links TRBV27 to TRBJ2-7; 9 bases fit TRBD2. The CDR3 is 15 amino acids. The J segment lost 3 bases and the V segment lost 0 bases, leaving 3 bases of the junction unmatched. The germline V gene has CDR1 MNHEY and CDR2 SMNVEV (reference sequence).

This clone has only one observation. The DNA of the CDR3 is TGCAGTACGAAGGACAATAGTTTTGAAAAACTGTTTTTT. This encodes CSTKDNSFEKLFF. V gene TRBV20-1 combines with J gene TRBJ1-4; D is perhaps TRBD1 (5 bases). The V gene lost 8 bases and the J gene lost 7 bases, with 17 bases spanning the gap. Germline CDR1 is DFQATT and CDR2 is SNEGSKA (reference sequence). The length of the CDR3 is 13 residues.